The next 20 T cell receptor beta chains were all read from a single sample in a study of T cell repertoires in cytomegalovirus infection. TCRdb re-called the reads through MiXCR, storing one row per CDR3 protein. The data hold 150,000 to 200,000 distinct CDR3 sequences, with under 30% observed a single time. Sample: PBMCs. These receptors came from a human donor in good health (CMV status not recorded). Some clones in this sample may be carry-over from other donors' samples.

This clonotype was picked up a small number of times. The chain combines TRBV7-2 with TRBJ1-1; D gene unclear. There are 13 residues in the CDR3. Germline CDR1 SGHTA, CDR2 FQGNSA. V was shortened by 4 bases and J by 4 bases, with 10 bases between the two germline ends. The CDR3 reads CASSSVPGTEAFF. CDR3 DNA sequence: TGTGCCAGCAGCTCCGTTCCAGGCACTGAAGCTTTCTTT.

This clonotype showed up many times. The chain carries TRBV7-3 and TRBJ2-5, with D possibly matching TRBD2 (5 bases). V was cut by 3 bases and J by 0 bases, with 11 bases left in between. The CDR3 has 15 residues. Germline V CDR1 and CDR2: SGHTA, FQGTGA. As DNA, the CDR3 is TGTGCCAGCAGCTTCCGATCGGGGAACCAAGAGACCCAGTACTTC. Protein: CASSFRSGNQETQYF.

This chain links TRBV30 with TRBJ1-1; tentatively, D is TRBD1 (6 bases). The CDR3 sequence is 16 residues long. Germline-derived CDR1 and CDR2 are GTSNPN and SVGIG (reference sequence). V lost 3 bases and J lost 2, with 19 bases in between. The CDR3 region is CAWSSWGGPANTEAFF. Here the CDR3 DNA reads TGTGCCTGGAGCTCTTGGGGGGGCCCCGCCAACACTGAAGCTTTCTTT. Full variable domain (rest looked up from reference TRBV30 and TRBJ1-1): SQTIHQWPATLVQPVGSPLSLECTVEGTSNPNLYWYRQAAGRGLQLLFYSVGIGQISSEVPQNLSASRPQDRQFILSSKKLLLSDSGFYLCAWSSWGGPANTEAFFGQGTRLTVV.

The rearrangement joins TRBV5-1 to TRBJ2-3; a possible D gene is TRBD2 (6 bases). V was trimmed by 4 bases and J by 1 base, leaving 10 bases between them. Looked up from germline, CDR1 is SGHRS and CDR2 is YFSETQ. The CDR3 contains 14 residues. DNA of the CDR3: TGCGCCAGCAGCCCGGGACTTCGCACAGATACGCAGTATTTT. Amino acid sequence: CASSPGLRTDTQYF.

About this clonotype itself: A much larger clone differs from this one at a single base, so this may be a read error. The chain combines TRBV7-8 with TRBJ1-1; D gene unclear. In germline, CDR1 is SGHVS, CDR2 FQNEAQ. CDR3 length: 13 amino acids. CDR3: CANSFSRNTEAFF. The CDR3 region has the DNA TGTGCCAACAGCTTTTCCAGAAACACTGAAGCTTTCTTT.

The chain is built from TRBV18 and TRBJ2-7; D gene uncertain. V lost 3 bases and J 0 bases, leaving 6 bases between the germline ends. The length of the CDR3 is 13 residues. The germline V gene has CDR1 KGHSH and CDR2 LQKENI. This CDR3 reads CASSPESSYEQYF. Written as DNA, the CDR3 is TGTGCCAGCTCACCGGAGAGCTCCTACGAGCAGTACTTC.

This clonotype was recorded at least ten times. The CDR3 is CASSLAGAATTNEKLFF. The CDR3 DNA reads TGTGCCAGCAGCTTAGCAGGGGCCGCAACAACTAATGAAAAACTGTTTTTT. V is TRBV7-2 and J is TRBJ1-4; D possibly corresponds to TRBD1 (5 bases). The V gene's germline CDR1 is SGHTA and CDR2 FQGNSA. Trimming stripped 0 bases from V and 0 bases from J, with 11 bases between. The CDR3 spans 17 residues.

V usage is TRBV27 and J usage is TRBJ1-2; 10 nucleotides line up with TRBD1. With V trimmed by 6 bases and J by 8 bases, 6 bases remained unmatched. This CDR3 region has 13 residues. Germline CDR1 reads MNHEY; CDR2 reads SMNVEV (reference sequence). CDR3 in DNA: TGTGCCAGCAGCCTGACAGGGGGCCAGGGCTACACCTTC. It translates to CASSLTGGQGYTF.

The chain carries TRBV14 and TRBJ2-5; D may be TRBD1 or TRBD2 (5 bases each). This CDR3 comprises 10 residues. Trimming cost V 8 bases and J 5 bases, with 6 bases left between them. CDR1 is SGHDN and CDR2 is FVKESK in the germline V gene. In DNA, the CDR3 is TGTGCCAGCGAGGGGGAGACCCAGTACTTC. Residues: CASEGETQYF.

This clonotype was picked up a small number of times. The chain uses TRBV5-1 and TRBJ1-1; D gene ambiguous. The CDR3 contains 14 residues. Trimming cost V 0 bases and J 1 base, with 7 bases left between them. CDR1 is SGHRS, CDR2 YFSETQ, per germline. The CDR3, as DNA: TGCGCCAGCAGCTTGGAGGCAGAGAACACTGAAGCTTTCTTT. Protein product: CASSLEAENTEAFF.

The rearrangement uses TRBV4-1 and TRBJ1-2; D might be TRBD1 (5 bases). The germline V and J ends were trimmed by 4 bases and 4 bases, with 19 bases remaining between them. The germline gives CDR1 MGHRA, CDR2 YSYEKL. The CDR3 extends over 16 amino acids. The CDR3, as DNA: TGCGCCAGCAGCCCAAACCCCACCGGGACTACCTATGGCTACACCTTC. This translates into CASSPNPTGTTYGYTF.

Only a few counts were recorded for this clonotype. CDR3 loop: CASGLGQTNTGELFF. CDR3 coding DNA: TGTGCTAGTGGTTTGGGACAGACGAACACCGGGGAGCTGTTTTTT. This sequence joins TRBV12-5 and TRBJ2-2; D perhaps matches TRBD1 (5 bases). This CDR3 comprises 15 residues. With 1 base removed from V and 0 bases from J, the gap between germline ends came to 6 bases. CDR1 LGHNT and CDR2 FRNRAP come from the germline V gene.

This clonotype was observed a single time. This rearrangement joins TRBV20-1 to TRBJ1-1; D unresolved. This CDR3 is 12 amino acids long. The germline V and J ends were trimmed by 6 bases and 6 bases, with 14 bases remaining between them. Germline V lookup: CDR1 DFQATT, CDR2 SNEGSKA (reference sequence). CDR3 amino acids: CSARLGIAEAFF. The CDR3 coding sequence is TGCAGTGCCCGTCTAGGGATCGCTGAAGCTTTCTTT.

J is TRBJ2-3 and V is TRBV25-1; D is possibly TRBD1 (6 bases). Germline CDR1 MGHDK, CDR2 SYGVNS. The CDR3 spans 15 residues. Trimming pared 3 bases from V and 2 bases from J, leaving 12 bases between. The CDR3 DNA reads TGTGCCAGCAGTGAGCCAGGGGAATTCACAGATACGCAGTATTTT. The encoded protein is CASSEPGEFTDTQYF.

The chain recombines TRBV15 with TRBJ2-3, with TRBD2 matching over 8 bases. CDR3 length equals 17 residues. Germline CDR1 and CDR2: LNHNV and YYDKDF (reference sequence). Losses at the gene ends were 0 bases for V and 2 bases for J; bases not matched to a gene: 7. The CDR3 here is CATSRDSSGGDTDTQYF. CDR3 coding DNA: TGTGCCACCAGCAGAGATTCGAGCGGGGGAGACACAGATACGCAGTATTTT.

In this sample, this clonotype turned up a few times. The V gene is TRBV7-3, the J gene TRBJ2-2; D uncertain. This CDR3 spans 13 amino acids. CDR1 SGHTA and CDR2 FQGTGA come from the germline V gene. V was pared by 5 bases and J by 5 bases, with 9 bases between. The CDR3 spells CASSPDGTGELFF. The CDR3 DNA is TGTGCCAGCAGCCCCGATGGGACCGGGGAGCTGTTTTTT.

This clonotype was detected ten times or more. The chain's CDR3 is CASSSAGTASNSPLHF. Here the CDR3 DNA reads TGTGCCAGCAGTTCAGCCGGGACAGCCTCTAATTCACCCCTCCACTTT. The chain recombines TRBV7-8 with TRBJ1-6; 7 bases are shared with TRBD1. Trimming took 6 bases from V and 6 from J; bases not matched to a gene: 11. Germline loops: CDR1 SGHVS, CDR2 FQNEAQ. This CDR3 has 16 residues.

This clonotype was detected a few times. The rearrangement links TRBV4-1 to TRBJ2-7, with a tentative D call TRBD1 (6 bases). This CDR3 is 13 amino acids long. The germline V gene encodes CDR1 MGHRA and CDR2 YSYEKL. Trimming stripped 6 bases from V and 2 bases from J, with 11 bases between. CDR3 nucleotide sequence: TGCGCCAGCAGACTCGACAGGACCTACGAGCAGTACTTC. Its protein product is CASRLDRTYEQYF.

In its sample, this clonotype was seen many times. This chain links TRBV12-3 or TRBV12-4 with TRBJ1-1; 9 bases are a match to TRBD1. This CDR3 contains 15 residues. Germline trimming cut 5 bases from V and 3 bases from J; bases unmatched to any gene: 7. CDR3 nucleotide sequence: TGTGCCAGCAGTCCTCGGACAGGGGCGCACACTGAAGCTTTCTTT. Translation gives CASSPRTGAHTEAFF.

This clonotype was seen a few times. This sequence joins TRBV7-2 and TRBJ1-1; perhaps TRBD1 as D (6 bases). Germline V lookup: CDR1 SGHTA, CDR2 FQGNSA. This CDR3 has 15 amino acids. V lost 6 bases to trimming and J lost 6 bases, with 20 bases between them. The CDR3 nucleotides read TGTGCCAGCAGTCATTCCGGGACATCGAGATCTGAAGCTTTCTTT. This translates into CASSHSGTSRSEAFF.